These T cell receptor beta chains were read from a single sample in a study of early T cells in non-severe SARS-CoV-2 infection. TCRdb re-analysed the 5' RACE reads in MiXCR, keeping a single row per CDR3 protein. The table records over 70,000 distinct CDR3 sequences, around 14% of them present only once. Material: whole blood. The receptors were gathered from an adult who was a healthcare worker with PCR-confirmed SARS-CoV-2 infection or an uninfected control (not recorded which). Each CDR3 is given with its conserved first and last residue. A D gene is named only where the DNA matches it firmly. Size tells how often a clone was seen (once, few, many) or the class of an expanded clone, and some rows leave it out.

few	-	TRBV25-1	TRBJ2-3	TGTGCCAGCAGTGAATACCTTGGCAGGGGGGGAGATACGCAGTATTTT	CASSEYLGRGGDTQYF
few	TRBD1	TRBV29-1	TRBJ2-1	TGCAGCGTTGTCTCTTTGGACAGGGCGAAAAATGAGCAGTTCTTC	CSVVSLDRAKNEQFF
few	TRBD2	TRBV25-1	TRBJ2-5	TGTGCCAGCACCGCTCGGACTAGCGGGAGAGAGACCCAGTACTTC	CASTARTSGRETQYF
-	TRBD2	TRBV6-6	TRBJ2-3	TGTGCCAGCAGTTACCCCCCCGATAGCGGGTTAGATACAGATACGCAGTATTTT	CASSYPPDSGLDTDTQYF
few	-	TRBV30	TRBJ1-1	TGTGCCTGGAGTGTATCAGGTTATCGCACTGAAGCTTTCTTT	CAWSVSGYRTEAFF
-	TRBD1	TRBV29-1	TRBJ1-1	TGCAGCGTTGGGGGACAGGGGGCTGAAGCTTTCTTT	CSVGGQGAEAFF
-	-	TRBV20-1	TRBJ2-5	TGCAGTGCTATCGCCAAAGCTGGGACCCAGTACTTC	CSAIAKAGTQYF
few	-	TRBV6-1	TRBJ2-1	TGTGCCAGCGATGTCCGACAGGGACTCACCCATGAGCAGTTCTTC	CASDVRQGLTHEQFF
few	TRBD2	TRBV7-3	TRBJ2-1	TGTGCCAGCAGCTTAACCGGGACTAGCGGGACTTACAATGAGCAGTTCTTC	CASSLTGTSGTYNEQFF
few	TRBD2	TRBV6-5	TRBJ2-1	TGTGCCAGCAGCTATACTAGCGGGATTTCAAATGAGCAGTTCTTC	CASSYTSGISNEQFF
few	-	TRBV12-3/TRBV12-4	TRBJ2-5	TGTGCCAGCAGTTTGATCGGGGCCCAAGAGACCCAGTACTTC	CASSLIGAQETQYF
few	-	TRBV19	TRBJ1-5	TGTGCCAGTAGTAGGGTGGGTCCCATGCATCAGCCCCAGCATTTT	CASSRVGPMHQPQHF
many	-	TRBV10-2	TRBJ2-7	TGCGCCAGCAGGTGGGACATAGGTTCCGAGCAGTACTTC	CASRWDIGSEQYF
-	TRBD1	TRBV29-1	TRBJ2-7	TGCAGCGTTCATTGGGAGGGACAGGGCCTCTGGAAGCAGTACTTC	CSVHWEGQGLWKQYF
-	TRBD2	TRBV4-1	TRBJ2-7	TGCGCCAGCAGCCAAGAGGGGGCTAGCGGGGCCTACGAGCAGTACTTC	CASSQEGASGAYEQYF
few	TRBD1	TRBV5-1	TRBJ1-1	TGCGCCAGCAGCTACGGGACAGGGAGTACTGAAGCTTTCTTT	CASSYGTGSTEAFF
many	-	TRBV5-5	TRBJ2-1	TGTGCCAGCGAGGGGGTCTACAATGAGCAGTTCTTC	CASEGVYNEQFF
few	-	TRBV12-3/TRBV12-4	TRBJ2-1	TGTGCCAGCAGTCCAGGCCTGGGATATTTTGGGAATGAGCAGTTCTTC	CASSPGLGYFGNEQFF
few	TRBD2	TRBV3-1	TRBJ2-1	TGTGCCACCACTAGCGGTACGGCCGAGCAGTTCTTC	CATTSGTAEQFF
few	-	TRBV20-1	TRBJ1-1	TGCAGTGCTAGCGGCGCTGAAGCTTTCTTT	CSASGAEAFF
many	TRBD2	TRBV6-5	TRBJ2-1	TGTGCCAGCAGTCCCCGACTAGCGGGAGGATCCAATGAGCAGTTCTTC	CASSPRLAGGSNEQFF
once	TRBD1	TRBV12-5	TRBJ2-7	TGTGCTAGTGGTTTGGCCTACTCAGGGGGCGAACTCTTC	CASGLAYSGGELF
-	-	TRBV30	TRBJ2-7	TGTGCCTGGAGTGTAATCTTCGGCGGGACCAACCGAACCTACGAGCAGTACTTC	CAWSVIFGGTNRTYEQYF
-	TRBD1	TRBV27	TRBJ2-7	TGTGCCAGCAGTCCGACAGGGTACCCCTACGAGCAGTACTTC	CASSPTGYPYEQYF
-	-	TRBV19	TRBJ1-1	TGTGCCAGTATAGGCCAGAGGACTGAAGCTTTCTTT	CASIGQRTEAFF
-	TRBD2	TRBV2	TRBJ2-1	TGTGCCAGCAGTCGACTAGCGGGAGGGGGGAATGAGCAGTTCTTC	CASSRLAGGGNEQFF
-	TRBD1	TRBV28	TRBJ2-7	TGTGCCAGCAGTCCCAGGGGGCAGTCCTATGAGCAGTACTTC	CASSPRGQSYEQYF
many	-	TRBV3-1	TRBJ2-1	TGTGCCAGCAGCCGAGCCAATGAGCAGTTCTTC	CASSRANEQFF
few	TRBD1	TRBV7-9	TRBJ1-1	TGTGCCAGCAGAGGGACAGGGATTGCTGAAGCTTTCTTT	CASRGTGIAEAFF
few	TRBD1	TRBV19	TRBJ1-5	TGTGCCAGTAGTATCTGGAGGGGGCAAGTCGGTCAGCCCCAGCATTTT	CASSIWRGQVGQPQHF
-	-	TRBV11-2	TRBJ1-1	TGTGCCAGCAGACCCCTAAAAGGGGGAACTGAAGCTTTCTTT	CASRPLKGGTEAFF
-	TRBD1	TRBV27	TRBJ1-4	TGTGCCAGCAGTTGGCAGGGGGCCGAAAAACTGTTTTTT	CASSWQGAEKLFF
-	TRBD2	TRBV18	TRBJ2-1	TGTGCCAGCTCACCACGGAGCGGGGCCTACAATGAGCAGTTCTTC	CASSPRSGAYNEQFF
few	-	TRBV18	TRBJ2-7	TGTGCCAGCTCGATGGGACATAACTACGAGCAGTACTTC	CASSMGHNYEQYF
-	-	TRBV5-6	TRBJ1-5	TGTGCCAGCAGTCGCCGTTATAGCAATCAGCCCCAGCATTTT	CASSRRYSNQPQHF
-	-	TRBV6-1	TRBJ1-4	TGTGCCAGCAGCCCGGGCCCCAGGCATGAAAAACTGTTTTTT	CASSPGPRHEKLFF
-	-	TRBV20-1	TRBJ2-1	TGCAGTGCTAGATGGGGTAGCGGCGCTTACAATGAGCAGTTCTTC	CSARWGSGAYNEQFF